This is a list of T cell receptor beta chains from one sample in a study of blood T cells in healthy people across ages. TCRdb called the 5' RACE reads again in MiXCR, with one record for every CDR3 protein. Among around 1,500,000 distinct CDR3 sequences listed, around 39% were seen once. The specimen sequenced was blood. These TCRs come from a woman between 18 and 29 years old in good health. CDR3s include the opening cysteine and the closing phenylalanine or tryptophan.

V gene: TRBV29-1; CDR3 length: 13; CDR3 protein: CSVRQGASYEQYF
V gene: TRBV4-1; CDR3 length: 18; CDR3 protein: CASSLGLAGGLGYNEQFF
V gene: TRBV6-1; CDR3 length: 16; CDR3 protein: CASIERRLAGTDTQYF
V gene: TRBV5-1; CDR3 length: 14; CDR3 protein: CASSLEVQGYEQYF
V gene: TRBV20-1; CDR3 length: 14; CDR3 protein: CSARPGLAVDTQYF
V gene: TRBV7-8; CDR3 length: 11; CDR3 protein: CASSLDGGLFF
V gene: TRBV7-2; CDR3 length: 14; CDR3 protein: CASSAGQQNTEAFF
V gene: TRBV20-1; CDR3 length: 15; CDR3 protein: CSAIGPGADVQPQHF
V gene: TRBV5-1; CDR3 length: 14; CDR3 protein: CASSPGLDGETQYF
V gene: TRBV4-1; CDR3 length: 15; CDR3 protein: CASSQDQAQQETQYF
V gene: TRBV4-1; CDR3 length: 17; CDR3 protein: CASSQEGVALSSYEQYF
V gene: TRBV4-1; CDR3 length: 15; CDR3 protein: CASSQETGLTDTQFF
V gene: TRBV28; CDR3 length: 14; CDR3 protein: CVSTDGPGTDTQYF
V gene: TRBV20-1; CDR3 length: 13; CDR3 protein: CSAPTGGTYEQYF